This T cell receptor (beta chain) is from a study of cytomegalovirus exposure and HLA in healthy donors. It was the approximately 120-subject validation cohort, separate from the roughly 700-subject first cohort, to which the donors belonged. This table comes from immunoSEQ multiplex PCR, and its TCRdb copy is limited to in-frame clones, with some not included. The data show more than 250,000 clones, with 86% seen just once and about 0.91% held by the top ten. The trim removed 5 bases at V and 5 bases at J, leaving 14 bases unmatched. The CDR3 contains 17 residues. Germline loops: CDR1 MNHEY, CDR2 SMNVEV (reference sequence).

This clonotype was sampled from a woman under 30 in good health and CMV-seronegative. The chain joins TRBV27 to TRBJ2-7; 11 bases match TRBD1. Input material: PBMCs. CDR3 sequence reads: CASSPPVVGQGVHEQYF. In nucleotides, the CDR3 is TGTGCCAGCAGTCCGCCGGTCGTGGGACAGGGGGTACACGAGCAGTACTTC.